This passage covers 10 T cell receptor beta chains from one sample sequenced in a study of blood T cell repertoires in COVID-19. Generated by immunoSEQ multiplex PCR, the TCRdb table keeps only in-frame clones and is missing some. The sample carries about 250,000 clones, about 88% recorded once. Sequences were obtained from peripheral blood. These receptor sequences come from a woman aged 40 to 50 who had recovered from COVID-19.

This chain connects TRBV7-3 to TRBJ1-1; maybe TRBD1 (5 bases). The germline V gene has CDR1 SGHTA and CDR2 FQGTGA. This CDR3 is 18 amino acids long. Trimming removed 2 bases at V and 4 bases at J, with 23 bases between. CDR3 loop: CASSLFSGSRTTITEAFF. The CDR3 coding sequence is TGTGCCAGCAGCTTATTTTCAGGGTCCAGAACTACAATCACTGAAGCTTTCTTT.

The chain carries TRBV30 and TRBJ2-1, with 11 bases aligning to TRBD2. CDR1 GTSNPN and CDR2 SVGIG come from the germline V gene (reference sequence). V was pared by 4 bases and J by 7 bases, with 0 bases of the junction left unmatched. This CDR3 is 12 amino acids long. The CDR3 coding sequence is TGTGCCTGGACTAGCGGGGGGAATGAGCAGTTCTTC. Protein sequence: CAWTSGGNEQFF.

Comments on this clone: This same CDR3 is encoded by further DNA sequences in the sample. The gene calls are TRBV4-2 and TRBJ2-5, with 7 bases aligning to TRBD2. The CDR3 runs to 15 residues. Trimming cost V 1 base and J 5 bases; bases outside gene matches: 7. CDR1 is LGHNA, CDR2 YNFKEQ, per germline. In DNA, the CDR3 is TGTGCCAGCAGCCAAGCTGCGGGGGTGGGGGAGACCCAGTACTTC. The encoded protein is CASSQAAGVGETQYF.

V usage is TRBV18 and J usage is TRBJ1-3, with TRBD1 matching over 7 bases. Germline loops: CDR1 KGHSH, CDR2 LQKENI. The trim removed 0 bases at V and 6 bases at J, leaving 8 bases unmatched. The CDR3 contains 16 residues. Here the CDR3 DNA reads TGTGCCAGCTCACCACCTGGACAGGAAAAGATAAACACCATATATTTT. This translates into CASSPPGQEKINTIYF.

The chain carries TRBV15 and TRBJ2-6; 10 bases align to TRBD1. The germline V gene encodes CDR1 LNHNV and CDR2 YYDKDF (reference sequence). The CDR3 covers 17 residues. Losses at the gene ends were 3 bases for V and 4 bases for J; bases not matched to a gene: 6. The CDR3 is CATSSRQGARGANVLTF. The CDR3 DNA sequence: TGTGCCACCAGCAGCCGACAGGGGGCGCGGGGGGCCAACGTCCTGACTTTC.

The chain combines TRBV18 with TRBJ1-3, with D tentatively TRBD1 (6 bases). From germline, CDR1 is KGHSH and CDR2 LQKENI. V gave up 3 bases and J gave up 8 bases, with 14 bases separating them. The CDR3 runs 14 residues. The CDR3, as DNA: TGTGCCAGCTCACCCGGGACAACTGGTTACACCATATATTTT. Residues: CASSPGTTGYTIYF.

This sequence joins TRBV25-1 and TRBJ1-2; D not certain. Trimming removed 6 bases at V and 2 bases at J, with 10 bases between. The CDR3 runs 13 residues. Germline V CDR1 and CDR2: MGHDK, SYGVNS. Here the CDR3 DNA reads TGTGCCAGCAGGGGAGACCAGAACTATGGCTACACCTTC. Amino acids: CASRGDQNYGYTF.

The genes are TRBV5-5 and TRBJ1-6; maybe TRBD1 (6 bases). CDR3 length: 14 amino acids. Germline V gives CDR1 SGHKS, CDR2 YYEKEE (reference sequence). The germline V and J ends were trimmed by 4 bases and 5 bases, with 10 bases remaining between them. The CDR3 DNA follows: TGTGCCAGCAGCCAAGACAGGAATAATTCACCCCTCCACTTT. Protein product: CASSQDRNNSPLHF.

A note on this clone: At one end the junction does not follow the germline gene, possibly because of a read error. The chain recombines TRBV5-6 with TRBJ2-3, with D perhaps matching TRBD2 (5 bases). Germline loops: CDR1 SGHDT, CDR2 YYEEEE. This CDR3 region has 15 residues. CDR3 bases: TGTGCCAGCAGCTTGGTCGGAGGCAGCACAGATACGCAGTGTTTT. Protein: CASSLVGGSTDTQCF.

V usage is TRBV6-4 and J usage is TRBJ2-5; 9 bases align to TRBD2. The trim removed 6 bases at V and 2 bases at J, leaving 4 bases unmatched. Germline V gives CDR1 MRHNA, CDR2 SNTAGT. This CDR3 region has 14 residues. CDR3: CASSRTSEQETQYF. CDR3 DNA: TGTGCCAGCAGCCGGACTAGCGAGCAAGAGACCCAGTACTTC.